The rows below give T cell receptor beta chains drawn from one sample of a study of blood T cell repertoires in COVID-19. TCRdb's copy holds only in-frame clones and misses some; the assay was immunoSEQ multiplex PCR. The repertoire holds around 87,000 clones, with nearly 90% as singletons. The specimen sequenced was peripheral blood. The receptor source for this set is a man in his fifties with acute or convalescent COVID-19. Each CDR3 is given with its conserved first and last residue. D genes are given only for firm matches. Rows give clone size only sometimes, using once, few, many, or a class for an expanded clone.

d_gene	v_gene	abundance	j_gene	CDR3aa	CDR3nt
TRBD1	TRBV2	once	TRBJ2-1	CASRRDRANEQFF	TGTGCCAGCCGCCGGGACAGGGCCAATGAGCAGTTCTTC
-	TRBV12-3/TRBV12-4	-	TRBJ1-5	CASSDDRNQPQHF	TGTGCCAGCAGTGATGACAGAAATCAGCCCCAGCATTTT
-	TRBV7-9	-	TRBJ2-2	CASSFLEANTGELFF	TGTGCCAGCAGCTTCCTAGAGGCTAACACCGGGGAGCTGTTTTTT
-	TRBV29-1	-	TRBJ1-3	CSVVPGAGNTIYF	TGCAGCGTTGTTCCAGGGGCTGGAAACACCATATATTTT
TRBD2	TRBV6-5	-	TRBJ2-5	CASSIAGGWQTQYF	TGTGCCAGCAGCATAGCGGGGGGTTGGCAGACCCAGTACTTC
-	TRBV7-2	-	TRBJ1-2	CASSHQTPTVEGYTF	TGTGCCAGCAGCCATCAGACACCGACAGTTGAGGGCTACACCTTC
-	TRBV3-1/TRBV3-2	-	TRBJ1-5	CASSQDYGQPRGQPQHF	TGTGCCAGCAGCCAAGATTACGGGCAACCCAGGGGTCAGCCCCAGCATTTT
TRBD1	TRBV19	-	TRBJ1-4	CASSPGQANNEKLFF	TGTGCCAGTAGTCCGGGACAGGCGAATAATGAAAAACTGTTTTTT
-	TRBV12-3/TRBV12-4	once	TRBJ1-2	CASSREVNYGYTF	TGTGCCAGCAGCCGAGAGGTTAACTATGGCTACACCTTC
-	TRBV12-3/TRBV12-4	-	TRBJ2-2	CASSVARPGELFF	TGTGCCAGCTCGGTTGCTCGTCCCGGGGAGCTGTTTTTT
-	TRBV5-4	-	TRBJ2-3	CASSGGGGSVPLGNTQYF	TGTGCCAGCAGCGGGGGTGGGGGCAGCGTTCCGTTAGGTAATACGCAGTATTTT
TRBD1	TRBV30	-	TRBJ1-5	CAWSRQGDQPQHF	TGTGCCTGGAGCCGACAGGGAGATCAGCCCCAGCATTTT